The clone carrying this T cell receptor (beta chain) was picked up many times. Its antigen is undetermined. Its ends do not fully match the called genes, so a read error is possible. Authors of the study amplified TCR beta CDR3 regions from RNA transcripts. The HTBI primer set was used in a first-round RT-PCR of the TCR CDR3. MiXCR, run by TCRdb on the multiplex PCR reads, gives a single entry per CDR3 protein. The sample yields around 620,000 distinct CDR3 sequences, over 12% seen once. In germline, CDR1 is MDHEN, CDR2 SYDVKM. CDR3 length: 12 amino acids. This sample is drawn from a study of T cells in Graves' hyperthyroidism and ophthalmopathy. General observations from the study: Blood also held most thyroid clonotypes expanded beyond 0.001.

This chain joins TRBV28 and TRBJ2-7; no reliable D call. This clonotype was obtained from a woman under 30 with Graves' ophthalmopathy. Specimen: blood. The CDR3 DNA is TGTGCCAGCAGTTCCGCCGGCGTGGGGTTTCACTTC. As protein: CASSSAGVGFHF.